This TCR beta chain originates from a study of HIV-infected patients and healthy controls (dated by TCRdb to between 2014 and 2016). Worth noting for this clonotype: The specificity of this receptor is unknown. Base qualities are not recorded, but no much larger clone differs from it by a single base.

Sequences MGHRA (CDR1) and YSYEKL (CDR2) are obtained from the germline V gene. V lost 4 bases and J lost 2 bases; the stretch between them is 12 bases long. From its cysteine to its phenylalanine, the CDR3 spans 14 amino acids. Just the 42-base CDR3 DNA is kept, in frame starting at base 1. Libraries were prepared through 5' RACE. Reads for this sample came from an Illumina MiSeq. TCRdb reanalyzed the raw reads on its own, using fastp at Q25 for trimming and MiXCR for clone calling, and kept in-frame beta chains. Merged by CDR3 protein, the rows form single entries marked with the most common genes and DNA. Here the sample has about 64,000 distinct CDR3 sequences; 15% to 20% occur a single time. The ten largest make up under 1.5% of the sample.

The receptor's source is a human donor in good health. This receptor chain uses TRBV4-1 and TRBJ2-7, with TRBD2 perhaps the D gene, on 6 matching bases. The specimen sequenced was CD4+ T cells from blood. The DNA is TGCGCCAGCAGCCCGGGACTGCAACCCTACGAGCAGTACTTC. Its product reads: CASSPGLQPYEQYF.